This T cell receptor beta chain was recovered during a study of blood T cell repertoires in COVID-19 (dated by TCRdb to the early 2020s). Background on the whole study: The collaborator samples originated in the United States, Italy and Spain and spanned the acute and convalescent phases of COVID-19. The prospective study material was composed of cDNA or gDNA derived from T cells, B-cell-depleted T cells, or PBMCs. The dataset comprised deeply sampled blood TCRbeta repertoires from subjects exposed to, actively infected with, or recovered from COVID-19. The repertoires were released in a freely available public database intended as a resource for research on the immune response to SARS-CoV-2. The samples were drawn from the first 160 participants of the ongoing ImmuneRACE study and from 950 to 1,500 subjects provided by 6 global collaborators. A de-identified subject ID, COVID-19 status, age in years and sex were almost always included in the sample metadata. Where available, HLA class I and class II types were taken from metadata supplied by the sample provider and were not determined by assay-based typing.

This clone appeared a few times. What this receptor recognizes is not known. Per-nucleotide qualities are absent, and no much larger clonotype sits a single base away. The collaborating institutions used their own protocols to collect whole blood in K2EDTA tubes. For TCRbeta analysis, collaborators shipped samples as frozen whole blood, isolated PBMCs, or DNA extracted from either of those sample types. General study outcomes and caveats: The amount of clinical and demographic metadata varied by source and participant and was provided uncurated.

The immunoSEQ Assay, a bias-controlled multiplex PCR, was used to amplify TCRbeta CDR3 regions from genomic DNA. The study's own analysis went as follows. Within the assay, amplification of reference gene primers was used to estimate how many nucleated cells each sample contained. Sequence reads were collapsed and filtered to measure the absolute abundance of every unique TCRbeta CDR3 rearrangement. For each sample, productive Simpson clonality was calculated as the square root of Simpson's diversity index across productive rearrangements. TCRdb re-hosts the immuneACCESS table, in-frame sequences only. Its copies lack some clones; in the studies checked, an unresolved V gene accounts for under half of them, and the cause for the rest is not known. D and trimming come from the DNA, and the V and J calls and clone size come from that table. Here the sample has 99,000 or so clones; around four fifths occur a single time. The ten largest clones represent 15% to 20% of the sample.

The germline V gene sets CDR1 to MNHNS and CDR2 to SASEGT. V was cut back by 2 bases and J by 1 base, leaving a gap of 5 bases between them. The CDR3 holds 13 amino acids from the cysteine to the phenylalanine. Left in the record is the CDR3 DNA by itself, 39 bases read in frame from the first base. This sequence originates from a woman aged 70-85 years with acute or convalescent COVID-19. Sequencing was performed on peripheral blood. This receptor chain uses TRBV6-1 and TRBJ1-1, and TRBD1 may be the D gene, going by 5 matching bases. The DNA is as follows: TGTGCCAGCAGTGAACAGGGGAACACTGAAGCTTTCTTT. Its protein product is CASSEQGNTEAFF.